A single sample is the source of the 10 T cell receptor beta chains below, sequenced in a study of shared clonotypes between healthy human individuals. The data were produced by immunoSEQ multiplex PCR, yet TCRdb's version contains in-frame clones alone and is incomplete. The sample carries a few million clones, about 92% recorded once. Material: naive CD4+ T cells from PBMCs. As for subset: CD45RA+ positively selected. The receptors here all came from a man aged 18 to 35 in good health. Some clones in this sample may be carry-over from other donors' samples.

This chain connects TRBV10-3 to TRBJ2-3; D is ambiguous. Trimming removed 3 bases from V and 6 bases from J, with 7 bases in between. The CDR3 has 12 amino acids. Per the germline V gene, CDR1 is ENHRY and CDR2 is SYGVKD. CDR3 nucleotides: TGTGCCATCAGTGAAGTCGGCGATACGCAGTATTTT. Translating gives CAISEVGDTQYF.

This clone appeared once. The same CDR3 arises from other DNA sequences in this sample as well. The gene calls are TRBV28 and TRBJ1-2; D not resolved. The CDR3 is made up of 12 amino acids. Germline V gene sequence: CDR1 MDHEN, CDR2 SYDVKM. Trimming shortened V by 6 bases and J by 3 bases, and 8 bases separated the two germline ends. The CDR3 DNA reads TGTGCCAGCAGCCTAAGAGACTATGGCTACACCTTC. Translation: CASSLRDYGYTF.

This clone was seen just once. The chain combines TRBV4-2 with TRBJ2-7, with 8 bases fitting TRBD1. The CDR3 length is 14 residues. V gave up 2 bases and J gave up 7 bases; unmatched junction bases: 7. Per germline, CDR1 LGHNA and CDR2 YNFKEQ. The CDR3 spells CASSQPQGAGEQYF. CDR3 nucleotides: TGTGCCAGCAGCCAACCTCAGGGGGCTGGGGAGCAGTACTTC.

This clone has just one count. This chain uses TRBV5-1 with TRBJ2-5; D is possibly TRBD1 (6 bases). Germline V gene lookup returns CDR1 SGHRS and CDR2 YFSETQ. The CDR3 consists of 11 residues. Trimming pared 4 bases from V and 9 bases from J, leaving 10 bases between. This CDR3 is CASSEQGAQYF. CDR3 coding DNA: TGCGCCAGCAGCGAACAGGGTGCCCAGTACTTC.

CDR3 DNA: TGTGCCAGCAGCCCAGGGCCAGGGGCTCACATATATTTT. It yields the protein CASSPGPGAHIYF. The V call is TRBV7-2, the J call TRBJ1-3, with a possible D match to TRBD1 (6 bases). The germline CDR1 and CDR2 sequences are SGHTA and FQGNSA. The CDR3 runs 13 residues. The V end lost 5 bases, the J end lost 12 bases, and 17 bases lay between the germline ends.

The V call is TRBV6-6, the J call TRBJ2-7; 7 nucleotides match TRBD1. V shed 5 bases, J shed 3 bases, and the junction held 7 bases outside the gene matches. This CDR3 has 14 residues. Germline lookup yields CDR1 MNHNY and CDR2 SVGAGI (reference sequence). For the CDR3, the DNA is TGTGCCAGCAGTGGGACAGCCTCTTTCTACGAGCAGTACTTC. Protein: CASSGTASFYEQYF.

The gene calls are TRBV6-1 and TRBJ1-1, with a tentative D call TRBD1 (5 bases). The CDR3 has 13 residues. Germline loops: CDR1 MNHNS, CDR2 SASEGT. Trimming removed 2 bases from V and 11 bases from J, with 15 bases in between. The DNA for the CDR3 is TGTGCCAGCAGTGAATTGATAGGGGAGGGGGCTTTCTTT. Its protein product is CASSELIGEGAFF.

This chain joins TRBV2 and TRBJ2-5; 8 nucleotides align to TRBD1. V was clipped by 5 bases and J by 5 bases; unmatched bases: 7. This CDR3 contains 14 residues. Germline V gene lookup returns CDR1 SNHLY and CDR2 FYNNEI. The CDR3 loop is CASSQQGAGETQYF. The CDR3 nucleotides are TGTGCCAGCAGTCAGCAGGGGGCGGGGGAGACCCAGTACTTC.

The chain carries TRBV30 and TRBJ2-5, with D uncertain. Trimming shortened V by 2 bases and J by 4 bases, and 14 bases separated the two germline ends. This CDR3 has 14 residues. CDR1 is GTSNPN, CDR2 SVGIG, per germline (reference sequence). CDR3 protein: CAWSSWGSIETQYF. The CDR3 region has the DNA TGTGCCTGGAGTTCCTGGGGATCTATAGAGACCCAGTACTTC.

This rearrangement joins TRBV10-2 to TRBJ2-4, with 14 bases that match TRBD2. The ends lost 3 bases at V and 1 base at J; junction bases unmatched: 20. The CDR3 spans 23 residues. CDR1 is WSHSY, CDR2 SAAADI, per germline. The CDR3 loop is CASSDYYPAGLAGVLMAKNIQYF. The DNA of the CDR3 is TGCGCCAGCAGTGATTATTACCCCGCGGGACTAGCGGGAGTTTTGATGGCCAAAAACATTCAGTACTTC.